A single sample is the source of the 14 T cell receptor beta chains below, sequenced in a study of technical replicates of blood from several donors. Data came from immunoSEQ multiplex PCR; TCRdb stores just in-frame clones and leaves some out. Among about 81,000 clones, around 95% were seen once, and the ten largest hold roughly 0.4%. Input material: T cells isolated from PBMCs. The receptors come from a human donor in good health.

V usage is TRBV7-9 and J usage is TRBJ1-2; no firm D call. This CDR3 spans 14 amino acids. V was cut by 4 bases and J by 2 bases, with 11 bases left in between. CDR1 and CDR2 from the germline V gene are SEHNR and FQNEAQ (reference sequence). The CDR3 is CASSSPVANYGYTF. CDR3 nucleotide sequence: TGTGCCAGCAGCTCACCGGTTGCCAACTATGGCTACACCTTC. Combining the CDR3 with reference TRBV7-9 and TRBJ1-2 gives the whole variable domain DTGVSQNPRHKITKRGQNVTFRCDPISEHNRLYWYRQTLGQGPEFLTYFQNEAQLEKSRLLSDRFSAERPKGSFSTLEIQRTEQGDSAMYLCASSSPVANYGYTFGSGTRLTVV.

This clone was recorded once. The rearrangement uses TRBV25-1 and TRBJ1-3; 7 bases are a match to TRBD1. The CDR3 consists of 17 residues. V lost 4 bases to trimming and J lost 0 bases; unmatched junction nucleotides: 9. Germline assignment: CDR1 MGHDK and CDR2 SYGVNS. The CDR3, as DNA: TGTGCCAGCAGTGTCTACACCGGGACAGCCTCTGGAAACACCATATATTTT. Its protein is CASSVYTGTASGNTIYF.

This clone occurred once. This chain links TRBV2 with TRBJ1-1, with D possibly matching TRBD1 (5 bases). The V end was cut by 2 bases, the J end by 6 bases, with 13 bases between. Per the germline V gene, CDR1 is SNHLY and CDR2 is FYNNEI. The CDR3 contains 14 residues. CDR3 amino acids: CASSETSGIPEAFF. CDR3 sequence (DNA): TGTGCCAGCAGTGAAACCTCAGGGATCCCTGAAGCTTTCTTT.

This chain links TRBV9 with TRBJ2-1; 9 nucleotides line up with TRBD1. The CDR3 runs 19 residues. Trimming removed 4 bases from V and 0 bases from J; junction bases left unmatched: 14. Germline V lookup: CDR1 SGDLS, CDR2 YYNGEE. The CDR3 DNA reads TGTGCCAGCAGCTTACAGGGGGCTGGGGTCGTTAGCTCCTACAATGAGCAGTTCTTC. This gives the protein CASSLQGAGVVSSYNEQFF.

This clone was seen once. The rearrangement links TRBV19 to TRBJ2-7, with TRBD1 matching over 9 bases. After removal of 8 bases from V and 2 bases from J, the junction contained 4 bases not matched to a gene. CDR1 is LNHDA, CDR2 SQIVND, per germline (reference sequence). There are 13 residues in the CDR3. DNA for the CDR3: TGTGCCAGTTCCGGGACAGGGCCCTACGAGCAGTACTTC. It codes for CASSGTGPYEQYF.

This CDR3 reads CAFRDYHTGELFF. In DNA, the CDR3 is TGTGCATTCCGGGACTACCACACCGGGGAGCTGTTTTTT. This sequence joins TRBV30 and TRBJ2-2, with 7 bases that match TRBD2. The CDR3 extends over 13 amino acids. Germline CDR1 GTSNPN, CDR2 SVGIG (reference sequence).

With regard to this clone: This CDR3 is also generated by other DNA sequences in the sample. The J gene is TRBJ1-2, the V gene TRBV19, with D unclear. Germline V lookup: CDR1 LNHDA, CDR2 SQIVND (reference sequence). Trimming pared 7 bases from V and 4 bases from J, leaving 13 bases between. CDR3 size: 13 residues. The CDR3, as DNA: TGTGCCAGTAACCCCGATCGGGGCTATGGCTACACCTTC. As protein: CASNPDRGYGYTF.

V is TRBV29-1 and J is TRBJ1-4, with D uncertain. Trimming took 7 bases from V and 9 from J, leaving 15 bases between them. Germline-derived CDR1 and CDR2 are SQVTM and ANQGSEA. This CDR3 is built from 12 residues. The CDR3 loop reads CSAETGGQKLFF. CDR3 sequence (DNA): TGCAGCGCTGAGACCGGCGGGCAAAAACTGTTTTTT.

The chain employs TRBV11-3 and TRBJ1-1; D is unclear. The germline CDR1 and CDR2 sequences are SGHNT and YENEEA. The V and J ends lost 5 bases and 1 base respectively, with 8 bases between them. The CDR3 has 13 residues. CDR3 DNA sequence: TGTGCCAGCAGCCAGACAACGAACACTGAAGCTTTCTTT. Its translation: CASSQTTNTEAFF.

The V call is TRBV5-6, the J call TRBJ2-5, with a tentative D call TRBD1 (6 bases). Per the germline V gene, CDR1 is SGHDT and CDR2 is YYEEEE. V lost 0 bases and J lost 5, with 11 bases in between. This CDR3 is built from 14 residues. The chain's CDR3 is CASSLDRVGETQYF. The DNA of the CDR3 is TGTGCCAGCAGCTTGGACAGGGTGGGGGAGACCCAGTACTTC.

The CDR3 nucleotides read TGTGCCACCAGCAGAGGGGGGCTAGCGGGATCCAATGAGCAGTTCTTC. It translates to CATSRGGLAGSNEQFF. The V and J genes are TRBV15 and TRBJ2-1; TRBD2 agrees at 9 bases. Germline CDR1 and CDR2: LNHNV and YYDKDF (reference sequence). The CDR3 is 16 residues long. The junction had 7 bases not matched to a gene; V was cut back by 1 base and J by 6 bases.

This chain uses TRBV4-1 with TRBJ1-5; 9 nucleotides align to TRBD1. Per the germline V gene, CDR1 is MGHRA and CDR2 is YSYEKL. The CDR3 is 18 amino acids. V lost 3 bases, J lost 6 bases, and 15 bases stayed unmatched. CDR3 amino acids: CASSHAGVGQGKAQPQHF. As DNA, the CDR3 is TGCGCCAGCAGCCACGCGGGGGTCGGACAGGGGAAGGCTCAGCCCCAGCATTTT.

The chain couples TRBV7-2 to TRBJ2-7; no definite D call. CDR3 length: 14 residues. Trimming left V 6 bases short and J 1 base short, with 13 bases between. Per germline, CDR1 SGHTA and CDR2 FQGNSA. CDR3 amino acids: CASRTLSLSYEQYF. For the CDR3, the DNA is TGTGCCAGCAGGACACTTTCGCTTTCCTACGAGCAGTACTTC.

This chain links TRBV10-3 with TRBJ2-3; 9 bases align to TRBD2. This CDR3 is 19 amino acids long. J lost 0 bases, V lost 0 bases, and 10 bases had no gene match. Per germline, CDR1 ENHRY and CDR2 SYGVKD. CDR3 residues: CAISESKIRAGGSTDTQYF. The CDR3 DNA is TGTGCCATCAGTGAGTCGAAGATTCGAGCGGGAGGCAGCACAGATACGCAGTATTTT.